This T cell receptor (beta chain) was recovered during a study of cytomegalovirus exposure and HLA in healthy donors. The overall study: Most genotyped donors, 75% to 85% of 398, had Caucasian-associated genetic ancestry.

The table lists this clone with a count of one. The antigen remains unidentified. Findings of the study overall: Cytomegalovirus association was assigned to 170 or so TCR beta chains. Rarity characterized most TCR sequences, yet some public TCRs appeared in many donors.

This CDR3 region has 18 residues. The junction had 15 bases not matched to a gene; V was cut back by 0 bases and J by 9 bases. CDR1 is LGHNA and CDR2 is YNFKEQ in the germline V gene. Amplification used 60 Vbeta primers and 13 Jbeta primers. Libraries were prepared by immunoSEQ multiplex PCR; TCRdb keeps only in-frame clonotypes and omits some of them. The sample includes about 180,000 clones, 82% of them seen just once. The chain has TRBV4-2 and TRBJ2-1, with 9 positions matching TRBD2. Source material: PBMCs. The clonotype was recovered from a man between 40 and 49 years old in good health and CMV-seronegative. CDR3 bases: TGTGCCAGCAGCCAAGATTGGGCTAGCGGGGCACTAACAGGTGAGCAGTTCTTC. Translation gives CASSQDWASGALTGEQFF.